This T cell receptor beta chain stems from a study of T-cell reconstitution after alpha-beta-depleted transplantation in children. Study-wide results and limits: After transplant, at about two months, alpha-beta T cells were reportedly derived from several hundred expanded graft clones. For some patients, TCRbeta diversity was high at day 60 because of recipient T cells and thymic progenitors that survived. T-cell numbers and diversity, one year after transplant, stemmed largely from T cells that were newly produced.

Unique molecular identifiers were used in preparing the TCRbeta library. TCRdb recomputed calls from the PCR reads with MiXCR, one row per CDR3 protein. Here the sample spans approximately 300,000 distinct CDR3 sequences, almost 8% being singletons. Trimming shortened V by 9 bases and J by 6 bases, and 15 bases separated the two germline ends. The CDR3 has 13 residues. Germline V gene lookup returns CDR1 SNHLY and CDR2 FYNNEI. This clonotype was seen a handful of times. Its cognate antigen is unknown. The input for sequencing was peripheral blood, taken 360 days after TCRalphabeta/CD19-depleted stem cell transplant. The TCR comes from a female patient younger than 10 who had a stem cell transplant for Fanconi anemia, so the T cells may come from the graft donor. V and J are TRBV2 and TRBJ1-3; perhaps TRBD1 as D (6 bases). As DNA, the CDR3 is TGTGCCAGGGGACAAACCGACCTAAACACCATATATTTT. Amino acids: CARGQTDLNTIYF.